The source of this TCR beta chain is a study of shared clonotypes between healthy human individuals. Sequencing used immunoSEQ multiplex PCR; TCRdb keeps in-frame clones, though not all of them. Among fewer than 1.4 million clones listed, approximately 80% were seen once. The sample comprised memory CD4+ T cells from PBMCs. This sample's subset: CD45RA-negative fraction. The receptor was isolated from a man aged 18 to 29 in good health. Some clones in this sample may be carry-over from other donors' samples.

The CDR3 region is CASSSIPGAETQYF. Here the CDR3 DNA reads TGCGCCAGCAGCTCAATACCTGGGGCAGAGACCCAGTACTTC. The genes are TRBV5-1 and TRBJ2-5; D may be TRBD1 (5 bases). V lost 3 bases to trimming and J lost 4 bases, with 13 bases between them. Germline values: CDR1 SGHRS, CDR2 YFSETQ. The CDR3 contains 14 residues.